This TCR beta chain was captured by sequencing in a study of T cell repertoires in cytomegalovirus infection (dated by TCRdb to between 2019 and 2020). At the level of the whole study: Peptide stimulations targeted recently identified HLA-C-restricted CMV epitopes, whose presentation resists viral immunomodulation, together with well-studied HLA-B-restricted epitopes. Donor HLA type was relevant to the analysis, because carriage of CMV infection together with the matching HLA type was indicated by public TCR beta signatures.

Taken from cysteine to phenylalanine, the CDR3 has 11 residues. Here the CDR3 DNA is all that survives: 33 bases in frame from base 1. CDR1 and CDR2 were assigned from the germline V gene as MDHEN and SYDVKM. Deletion took 9 bases off V and 4 bases off J, with a span of 10 bases between the germline ends. Reading the label with the study, this specimen's treatment or condition is: in vitro stimulation with specific CMV peptide epitopes to enrich CMV-specific T cells. Study-wide conclusions, independent of this receptor: The ex vivo response was dominated by HLA-C-restricted CMV-specific TCR beta clonotypes, and the single most frequent clonotype in two of eight donors was supplied by these HLA-C-restricted clonotypes. Carriers of CMV infection plus the relevant HLA type were discriminated by the cumulative frequency of public TCR beta family members in the study cohort and in an independent roughly 340-donor cohort.

As for this clonotype: There is no known antigen for this receptor. Base qualities are not provided; no much larger clone lies one nucleotide away.

Instrument on record: Illumina HiSeq 1500. The raw public reads went through TCRdb reprocessing: fastp at Q25, MiXCR clone calling, in-frame beta chains kept. One record per CDR3 amino acid sequence lists the most common genes and DNA. Within this sample are roughly 920,000 distinct CDR3 sequences, with around 30% of them counted one time only. The ten top clones hold 11% to 15% of the sample. The V and J segments used are TRBV28 and TRBJ2-7, with the D segment identity uncertain. This clonotype originated in a human donor in good health (CMV status not recorded). Some clones in this sample may be carry-over from other donors' samples. The sequencing used cultured CD8+ T cells from PBMCs, collected from culture after CMV antigen stimulation. In nucleotide form, the sequence is TGTGCCAGTAATAGAGGATACGAGCAGTACTTC. The resulting protein is CASNRGYEQYF.